Sequencing of this T cell receptor (beta chain) was carried out in a study of CD8 T cell repertoires and HIV-1 epitope variants. Study background: T cells were stimulated with Twenty-five Gag and Nef peptides separately. Epitopes were three Gag families plus Nef HW9 and YT9. Study-level points and caveats: Some ten antigen-specific TCR beta clonotypes were found; five or six seemed cross-reactive to variants.

There are a few counts of this clone. Its antigen is not known. Trimming cost V 4 bases and J 5 bases; bases outside gene matches: 9. The germline V gene encodes CDR1 ENHRY and CDR2 SYGVKD. CDR3 length equals 15 residues. The table came from immunoSEQ multiplex PCR; TCRdb's copy has only in-frame clones and leaves some out. The table includes thousands of clones, around two thirds detected once. The origin of this receptor is a male donor with HIV. The specimen was cultured CD8+ T cells derived from PBMCs. The gene calls are TRBV10-3 and TRBJ2-5; 8 nucleotides align to TRBD2. DNA for the CDR3: TGTGCCATCAGTGCGGGTAGCGGGGACGGGGAGACCCAGTACTTC. Translating gives CAISAGSGDGETQYF.